These 32 T cell receptor beta chains share one sample of origin, sequenced in a study of cytomegalovirus exposure and HLA in healthy donors. 13 Jbeta primers and 60 Vbeta primers were used for the PCR. Repertoires were generated with immunoSEQ multiplex PCR, while TCRdb's copy carries only in-frame clones and drops some. This sample has some 110,000 clones, with 65% to 80% found just once. Sequencing used PBMCs. The origin of the receptors is a woman aged 55 to 70 in good health and CMV-seropositive.

This chain uses TRBV5-6 with TRBJ1-2; possibly TRBD1 for D (6 bases). CDR1 is SGHDT and CDR2 is YYEEEE in the germline V gene. This CDR3 spans 16 amino acids. The V gene lost 5 bases and the J gene lost 8 bases, with 25 bases spanning the gap. The CDR3 DNA reads TGTGCCAGCAGAACTCTTGAGGACAGCGGCAAGTACGGCTACACCTTC. Translation gives CASRTLEDSGKYGYTF.

This rearrangement joins TRBV5-1 to TRBJ2-2; D is uncertain. Germline V gives CDR1 SGHRS, CDR2 YFSETQ. Trimming took off 7 bases at V and 7 bases at J, with 14 bases between the two ends. The CDR3 consists of 13 residues. The DNA of the CDR3 is TGCGCCAGCGGGCAGGTGTCCGGCGGGGAGCTGTTTTTT. It is translated as CASGQVSGGELFF.

The chain uses TRBV7-9 and TRBJ1-2; TRBD1 agrees at 8 bases. The CDR3 loop spans 14 amino acids. In germline, CDR1 is SEHNR, CDR2 FQNEAQ (reference sequence). V was clipped by 5 bases and J by 7 bases; unmatched bases: 9. CDR3 coding DNA: TGTGCCAGCAGCGCCCGGACAGGGACTCCTGGCTACACCTTC. This sequence encodes CASSARTGTPGYTF. Full variable domain (missing parts from reference TRBV7-9 and TRBJ1-2): DTGVSQNPRHKITKRGQNVTFRCDPISEHNRLYWYRQTLGQGPEFLTYFQNEAQLEKSRLLSDRFSAERPKGSFSTLEIQRTEQGDSAMYLCASSARTGTPGYTFGSGTRLTVV.

DNA for the CDR3: TGTGCCTCGCAGAAGGGACTAGCGGGAGGGAGCTCCTACGAGCAGTACTTC. Protein sequence: CASQKGLAGGSSYEQYF. This chain connects TRBV10-3 to TRBJ2-7, with 16 positions matching TRBD2. Germline loops: CDR1 ENHRY, CDR2 SYGVKD. The junction had 10 bases not matched to a gene; V was cut back by 11 bases and J by 0 bases. There are 17 residues in the CDR3.

V is TRBV7-3 and J is TRBJ1-3; D gene uncertain. This CDR3 comprises 15 residues. Per germline, CDR1 SGHTA and CDR2 FQGTGA. Trimming cost V 2 bases and J 0 bases, with 8 bases left between them. The CDR3 region has the DNA TGTGCCAGCAGCTTACACACGCTCTCTGGAAACACCATATATTTT. This gives the protein CASSLHTLSGNTIYF.

This chain links TRBV11-2 with TRBJ2-5; D perhaps matches TRBD1 (6 bases). The germline V gene encodes CDR1 SGHAT and CDR2 FQNNGV. Trimming removed 2 bases from V and 3 bases from J, with 13 bases in between. The CDR3 is made up of 15 amino acids. The CDR3 DNA is TGTGCCAGCAGCTTAACCCCAACAGGGAAAGAGACCCAGTACTTC. Translation: CASSLTPTGKETQYF.

In its sample, this clone was seen a few times. The chain couples TRBV6-5 to TRBJ1-6, with D perhaps matching TRBD1 (6 bases). CDR3 length: 12 residues. Trimming left V 6 bases short and J 8 bases short, with 8 bases between. Germline CDR1 MNHEY, CDR2 SVGAGI. The CDR3 here is CASRPGDSPLHF. The CDR3 coding sequence is TGTGCCAGCAGGCCAGGGGATTCACCCCTCCACTTT.

The CDR3 nucleotides are TGCGCCAGCAGCCAAGATAGCAGTAATCTGGCGGGGGGAAACACCATATATTTT. Amino acids: CASSQDSSNLAGGNTIYF. This chain uses TRBV4-3 with TRBJ1-3, with D unclear. The V end lost 0 bases, the J end lost 4 bases, and 19 bases lay between the germline ends. The CDR3 runs to 18 residues. Germline CDR1 LGHNA, CDR2 YSLEER.

The V and J genes are TRBV4-1 and TRBJ1-1; TRBD1 agrees at 7 bases. Trimming at V came to 3 bases and at J to 1 base, leaving 20 bases not matched to a gene. The V gene's germline CDR1 is MGHRA and CDR2 YSYEKL. This CDR3 is built from 20 residues. The CDR3 coding sequence is TGCGCCAGCAGCCAGATGGGGTTTCGGAGCAGGGACAGTCGGAACACTGAAGCTTTCTTT. Its translation: CASSQMGFRSRDSRNTEAFF.

This chain uses TRBV4-3 with TRBJ1-4; no definite D call. V dropped 0 bases and J dropped 7 bases, with 6 bases sitting between them. Germline loops: CDR1 LGHNA, CDR2 YSLEER. The CDR3 spans 13 residues. Here the CDR3 reads CASSQDLAEKLFF. The CDR3 coding sequence is TGCGCCAGCAGCCAAGACCTAGCTGAAAAACTGTTTTTT.

The V and J genes are TRBV7-3 and TRBJ2-3; 8 nucleotides match TRBD2. Unmatched junction bases numbered 5, after V lost 1 base and J lost 2 bases. Per the germline V gene, CDR1 is SGHTA and CDR2 is FQGTGA. There are 16 residues in the CDR3. The CDR3 nucleotides are TGTGCCAGCAGCTTAAGGCTAGCGGGTGCCACAGATACGCAGTATTTT. This translates into CASSLRLAGATDTQYF.

This chain uses TRBV7-2 with TRBJ1-1; no reliable D call. Germline lookup yields CDR1 SGHTA and CDR2 FQGNSA. V was pared by 3 bases and J by 7 bases, with 9 bases between. This CDR3 spans 12 amino acids. CDR3 bases: TGTGCCAGCAGCTTTTCCCGGGGTGAAGCTTTCTTT. It encodes CASSFSRGEAFF. Drawing the rest from reference TRBV7-2 and TRBJ1-1, the complete variable domain is GAGVSQSPSNKVTEKGKDVELRCDPISGHTALYWYRQSLGQGLEFLIYFQGNSAPDKSGLPSDRFSAERTGGSVSTLTIQRTQQEDSAVYLCASSFSRGEAFFGQGTRLTVV.

CDR3 nucleotide sequence: TGCGCCAGCAGCTCGGGGGACAGTAGCTACGAGCAGTACTTC. It yields the protein CASSSGDSSYEQYF. The chain recombines TRBV5-1 with TRBJ2-7, with a possible D match to TRBD1 (7 bases). CDR1 is SGHRS, CDR2 YFSETQ, per germline. The CDR3 is 14 residues long. Trimming cost V 3 bases and J 3 bases, with 13 bases left between them. Complete variable domain (other parts from reference TRBV5-1 and TRBJ2-7): KAGVTQTPRYLIKTRGQQVTLSCSPISGHRSVSWYQQTPGQGLQFLFEYFSETQRNKGNFPGRFSGRQFSNSRSEMNVSTLELGDSALYLCASSSGDSSYEQYFGPGTRLTVT.

This chain joins TRBV7-2 and TRBJ1-3; no firm D call. V lost 6 bases, J lost 6 bases, and 12 bases lay in between. The CDR3 has 13 residues. CDR1 SGHTA and CDR2 FQGNSA come from the germline V gene. Written as DNA, the CDR3 is TGTGCCAGCAGTTACAATCTAGAAAACACCATATATTTT. Translation: CASSYNLENTIYF.

The chain combines TRBV7-2 with TRBJ1-5; 9 bases match TRBD1. Germline CDR1 is SGHTA and CDR2 is FQGNSA. J gave up 5 bases and V 4 bases, and 3 bases lay outside the gene matches. The CDR3 runs 14 residues. The CDR3 reads CASSSGTGHQPQHF. The CDR3 DNA follows: TGTGCCAGCAGCTCGGGGACAGGGCATCAGCCCCAGCATTTT.

The gene calls are TRBV27 and TRBJ2-3; 14 positions agree with TRBD2. The germline gives CDR1 MNHEY, CDR2 SMNVEV (reference sequence). J lost 6 bases, V lost 6 bases, and 11 bases had no gene match. CDR3 length equals 17 residues. CDR3 nucleotides: TGTGCCAGCAGGATTAGGGGACTAGCGGGAGCATCGGATACGCAGTATTTT. Protein product: CASRIRGLAGASDTQYF.

V gene TRBV7-2 combines with J gene TRBJ2-5; TRBD1 matches 7 bases. This CDR3 region has 15 residues. Per germline, CDR1 SGHTA and CDR2 FQGNSA. Trimming at V came to 6 bases and at J to 7 bases, leaving 14 bases not matched to a gene. The CDR3 DNA reads as TGTGCCAGCAGTAAACCCGGGACAGTGGCCGGGACCCAGTACTTC. The encoded protein is CASSKPGTVAGTQYF. Drawing the rest from reference TRBV7-2 and TRBJ2-5, the complete variable domain is GAGVSQSPSNKVTEKGKDVELRCDPISGHTALYWYRQSLGQGLEFLIYFQGNSAPDKSGLPSDRFSAERTGGSVSTLTIQRTQQEDSAVYLCASSKPGTVAGTQYFGPGTRLLVL.

This clone was counted once. This rearrangement joins TRBV7-6 to TRBJ2-5; 11 nucleotides match TRBD2. V lost 5 bases and J lost 5; bases outside the gene matches: 10. The CDR3 contains 16 residues. Germline values: CDR1 SGHVS, CDR2 FNYEAQ. CDR3 sequence reads: CASSPRLAGSGETQYF. The CDR3 bases are TGTGCCAGCAGCCCTCGACTAGCGGGGAGTGGGGAGACCCAGTACTTC.

The gene calls are TRBV2 and TRBJ2-5, with 13 positions matching TRBD2. The end of the DNA is better explained by TRBJ2-7, so the J call may be wrong. The CDR3 runs 18 residues. Germline values: CDR1 SNHLY, CDR2 FYNNEI. The CDR3 DNA reads TGTGCCAGCAGTGCGACTAGCGGGAGGTATCCAACCTTCTACGAGCAGTACTTC. The encoded protein is CASSATSGRYPTFYEQYF.

The J gene is TRBJ1-3, the V gene TRBV29-1; 7 positions match TRBD1. This CDR3 has 15 residues. Trimming at V came to 4 bases and at J to 7 bases, leaving 13 bases not matched to a gene. CDR1 SQVTM and CDR2 ANQGSEA come from the germline V gene. The CDR3 is CSVVRTGDYSNTIYF. The DNA for the CDR3 is TGCAGCGTTGTTCGGACAGGTGATTACAGTAACACCATATATTTT.

This clone occurred a few times. This chain links TRBV7-2 with TRBJ2-5, with 7 positions matching TRBD2. V gave up 8 bases and J gave up 5 bases; unmatched junction bases: 5. CDR3 length: 12 amino acids. Germline V CDR1 and CDR2: SGHTA, FQGNSA. CDR3 DNA sequence: TGTGCCAGCGTTAGCGGGTGGGAGACCCAGTACTTC. Translation gives CASVSGWETQYF.

The chain recombines TRBV7-2 with TRBJ1-4, with TRBD1 as a possible D gene (5 bases). V lost 5 bases to trimming and J lost 8 bases, with 21 bases between them. The V gene's germline CDR1 is SGHTA and CDR2 FQGNSA. The CDR3 consists of 16 residues. The CDR3 bases are TGTGCCAGCAGCCCCCAGTTGACGGGGGTGGGCGAAAAACTGTTTTTT. Translating gives CASSPQLTGVGEKLFF.

The rearrangement joins TRBV7-9 to TRBJ1-1, with D hard to call. CDR3 length: 13 amino acids. Germline V CDR1 and CDR2: SEHNR, FQNEAQ (reference sequence). Trimming removed 2 bases from V and 7 bases from J, with 11 bases in between. The DNA of the CDR3 is TGTGCCAGCAGCTTAAGTGCGGGCAGTGAAGCTTTCTTT. The encoded protein is CASSLSAGSEAFF.

Turning to this clone: The junction shows a germline mismatch at one end, possibly a read error. Other DNA sequences in this specimen translate into the identical CDR3. The J gene is TRBJ2-3, the V gene TRBV5-4; 8 bases agree with TRBD2. Germline assignment: CDR1 SGHNT and CDR2 YYREEE (reference sequence). This CDR3 region has 15 residues. The CDR3 protein is CASSFSAGVTDTQYF. The CDR3 coding sequence is TGTGCCAGCAGCTTTTCAGCGGGGGTCACAGATACACAGTATTTT. The variable domain in full, with the rest retrieved from reference TRBV5-4 and TRBJ2-3, is ETGVTQSPTHLIKTRGQQVTLRCSSQSGHNTVSWYQQALGQGPQFIFQYYREEENGRGNFPPRFSGLQFPNYSSELNVNALELDDSALYLCASSFSAGVTDTQYFGPGTRLTVL.

This clone was counted only a few times. The chain is built from TRBV6-4 and TRBJ1-4; 7 nucleotides agree with TRBD1. The trim removed 2 bases at V and 0 bases at J, leaving 9 bases unmatched. CDR1 MRHNA and CDR2 SNTAGT come from the germline V gene. The CDR3 runs to 18 residues. For the CDR3, the DNA is TGTGCCAGCAGTGACACGTTGGGACAGAGTGCAACTAATGAAAAACTGTTTTTT. Residues: CASSDTLGQSATNEKLFF.

This clone has only a few counts. The chain joins TRBV25-1 to TRBJ1-4; 7 positions agree with TRBD1. In germline, CDR1 is MGHDK, CDR2 SYGVNS. The trim removed 6 bases at V and 6 bases at J, leaving 10 bases unmatched. The length of the CDR3 is 15 residues. Here the CDR3 DNA reads TGTGCCAGCAGAACCGGGGACAGTTCACATGAAAAACTGTTTTTT. Translated: CASRTGDSSHEKLFF.

The chain couples TRBV27 to TRBJ2-3; the D gene is possibly TRBD2 (6 bases). Germline V lookup: CDR1 MNHEY, CDR2 SMNVEV (reference sequence). The CDR3 contains 15 residues. V gave up 8 bases and J gave up 3 bases, with 18 bases separating them. The CDR3 protein is CASPAGTLLTDTQYF. As DNA, the CDR3 is TGTGCCAGCCCTGCGGGGACCCTCTTGACAGATACGCAGTATTTT.

V is TRBV6-6 and J is TRBJ1-1; TRBD1 matches at 8 bases. J was trimmed by 9 bases and V by 5 bases; bases with no gene match: 11. Germline lookup yields CDR1 MNHNY and CDR2 SVGAGI (reference sequence). This CDR3 region has 14 residues. CDR3 loop: CASSPNDRGGKAFF. The CDR3 coding sequence is TGTGCCAGCAGTCCCAACGACAGGGGCGGAAAAGCTTTCTTT.

This chain links TRBV30 with TRBJ1-2; D remains ambiguous. Germline V gives CDR1 GTSNPN, CDR2 SVGIG (reference sequence). Between the trimmed V and J ends, which lost 0 bases and 2 bases, there was a span of 10 bases. The CDR3 runs 14 residues. This CDR3 reads CAWSVHRYNYGYTF. The CDR3 DNA is TGTGCCTGGAGTGTACACAGATACAACTATGGCTACACCTTC.

This clone was counted a few times. V and J are TRBV4-3 and TRBJ2-3; D possibly corresponds to TRBD2 (7 bases). Germline CDR1 reads LGHNA; CDR2 reads YSLEER. Trimming cost V 1 base and J 6 bases, with 14 bases left between them. The CDR3 extends over 15 amino acids. DNA of the CDR3: TGCGCCAGCAGCCAAGTGCCGGGGGGCGCGGATACGCAGTATTTT. The encoded protein is CASSQVPGGADTQYF.

V is TRBV19 and J is TRBJ2-4, with 8 nucleotides matching TRBD2. Germline loops: CDR1 LNHDA, CDR2 SQIVND (reference sequence). The CDR3 contains 18 residues. V was pared by 3 bases and J by 0 bases, with 10 bases of the junction left unmatched. The CDR3 nucleotides read TGTGCCAGTAGTATTGGGACTAGAGAGCCTCTAGCCAAAAACATTCAGTACTTC. This gives the protein CASSIGTREPLAKNIQYF.

The rearrangement joins TRBV6-5 to TRBJ1-2; 7 bases match TRBD1. Germline CDR1 reads MNHEY; CDR2 reads SVGAGI. J was trimmed by 2 bases and V by 6 bases; bases with no gene match: 6. This CDR3 spans 14 amino acids. CDR3 loop: CASSRGGANYGYTF. The CDR3 DNA follows: TGTGCCAGCAGCCGAGGGGGCGCGAACTATGGCTACACCTTC.